This TCR beta chain was obtained from a study of blood T cell repertoires in COVID-19. Overall study context: PBMCs, B-cell-depleted T cells, or T cells were the source of the cDNA or gDNA that made up the material.

Per the germline V gene, CDR1 is KGHSH and CDR2 is LQKENI. V trimming: 3 bases; J trimming: 0 bases; junction bases outside the gene matches: 6. The CDR3 has 16 amino acids. Sequenced by immunoSEQ multiplex PCR; TCRdb stores in-frame clones only, minus some. Of around 200,000 clones listed, around four fifths were seen once; the top ten hold approximately 18%. This TCR came from an elderly woman with active or convalescent COVID-19. Sequenced: peripheral blood. V gene TRBV18 combines with J gene TRBJ2-5; 8 bases line up with TRBD2. CDR3: CASSPRSGSYQETQYF. In nucleotides, the CDR3 is TGTGCCAGCTCACCCCGAAGCGGGAGCTACCAAGAGACCCAGTACTTC.